This entry is about one T cell receptor (beta chain). The sample is drawn from a study of shared clonotypes between healthy human individuals. V was clipped by 0 bases and J by 3 bases, with 10 bases between them. The CDR3 runs to 14 residues. Germline CDR1 reads SGHRS; CDR2 reads YFSETQ. TCRdb's copy holds only in-frame clones and misses some; the assay was immunoSEQ multiplex PCR. The profile shows more than 900,000 clones, around three quarters of them singletons. The TCR sequence derives from a man between 18 and 29 years old in good health. Some clones in this sample may be carry-over from other donors' samples. The sequenced sample was memory CD4+ T cells from PBMCs. Regarding subset: CD45RA-negative fraction. V usage is TRBV5-1 and J usage is TRBJ2-7, with D perhaps matching TRBD2 (5 bases). CDR3 DNA: TGCGCCAGCAGCTTGGAGCGGCTCCTCTACGAGCAGTACTTC. Translation gives CASSLERLLYEQYF.